This T cell receptor beta chain is from a study of OX40 agonist ivuxolimab in advanced cancers. The data were produced by immunoSEQ multiplex PCR, yet TCRdb's version contains in-frame clones alone and is incomplete. Of 70,000 to 75,000 clones detected, around 80% appear once; the ten largest clones hold 5%. This CDR3 is 14 amino acids long. Germline lookup yields CDR1 SGHKS and CDR2 YYEKEE (reference sequence). With V trimmed by 1 base and J by 7 bases, 6 bases remained unmatched. The sequence was collected from an adult with an advanced solid tumor such as melanoma, head and neck, liver or kidney cancer. The input for sequencing was CD4+ or CD8+ T cells sorted from blood, taken in a trial of the OX40 agonist ivuxolimab. The chain employs TRBV5-5 and TRBJ2-7; TRBD2 aligns across 9 bases. This CDR3 is CASSLQGGREEQYF. In DNA form, the CDR3 reads TGTGCCAGCAGCTTGCAGGGCGGGAGGGAGGAGCAGTACTTC.